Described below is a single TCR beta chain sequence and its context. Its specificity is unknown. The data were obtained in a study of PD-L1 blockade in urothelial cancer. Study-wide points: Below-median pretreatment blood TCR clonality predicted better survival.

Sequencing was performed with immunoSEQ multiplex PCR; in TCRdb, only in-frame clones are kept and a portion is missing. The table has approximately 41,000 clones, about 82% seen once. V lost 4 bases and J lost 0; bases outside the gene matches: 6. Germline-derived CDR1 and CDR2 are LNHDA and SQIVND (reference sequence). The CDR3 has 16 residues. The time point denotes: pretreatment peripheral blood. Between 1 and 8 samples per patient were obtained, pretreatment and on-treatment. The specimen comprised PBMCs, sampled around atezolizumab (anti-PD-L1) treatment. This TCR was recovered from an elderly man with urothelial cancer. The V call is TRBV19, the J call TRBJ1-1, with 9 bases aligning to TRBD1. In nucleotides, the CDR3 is TGTGCCAGTAGTACTCTACAGGGGGCTATGAACACTGAAGCTTTCTTT. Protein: CASSTLQGAMNTEAFF.